This paragraph reports one T cell receptor (beta chain). This entry comes from a study of tumor-infiltrating lymphocytes in localized non-small cell lung cancer. From germline, CDR1 is SGHRS and CDR2 YFSETQ. Trimming cost V 6 bases and J 0 bases; bases outside gene matches: 6. CDR3 length: 15 amino acids. TCRdb's copy holds only in-frame clones and misses some; the assay was immunoSEQ multiplex PCR. The table lists 10,000 to 15,000 clones, roughly 82% of them singletons. The origin of this receptor is a human donor with non-small cell lung cancer. The sequenced sample consisted of uninvolved lung tissue not adjacent to the tumor. The chain links TRBV5-1 to TRBJ2-3, with 8 bases fitting TRBD2. DNA of the CDR3: TGCGCCAGCAATGGGCTAGCGGGTAGCACAGATACGCAGTATTTT. Its translation is CASNGLAGSTDTQYF. The complete variable domain, with remaining parts taken from reference TRBV5-1 and TRBJ2-3, reads KAGVTQTPRYLIKTRGQQVTLSCSPISGHRSVSWYQQTPGQGLQFLFEYFSETQRNKGNFPGRFSGRQFSNSRSEMNVSTLELGDSALYLCASNGLAGSTDTQYFGPGTRLTVL.